The 6 T cell receptor beta chains reported below all come from one sample, sequenced in a study of blood T cell repertoires in COVID-19. Profiling relied on immunoSEQ multiplex PCR, and the TCRdb table lists in-frame clones only, not all of them. The sample holds fewer than 95,000 clones, around 89% seen once. The material sequenced was peripheral blood. The receptors here all came from a man between 60 and 75 years old with acute or convalescent COVID-19.

V gene TRBV30 combines with J gene TRBJ1-1, with unresolved D. Trimming pared 3 bases from V and 5 bases from J, leaving 10 bases between. This CDR3 is built from 12 residues. Germline V CDR1 and CDR2: GTSNPN, SVGIG (reference sequence). CDR3 region: CAWRRGWTEAFF. CDR3 DNA: TGTGCCTGGAGGCGAGGGTGGACTGAAGCTTTCTTT.

This sequence joins TRBV27 and TRBJ2-1; 7 bases agree with TRBD1. In germline, CDR1 is MNHEY, CDR2 SMNVEV (reference sequence). The CDR3 consists of 16 residues. The V and J ends lost 5 bases and 4 bases, in that order; junction bases with no gene match: 11. In DNA, the CDR3 is TGTGCCAGCAGTCTGACAGGGCCAGTCTTATACAATGAGCAGTTCTTC. It codes for CASSLTGPVLYNEQFF.

V gene TRBV5-1 combines with J gene TRBJ1-1; 8 bases match TRBD1. Losses at the gene ends were 0 bases for V and 11 bases for J; bases not matched to a gene: 15. The CDR3 is made up of 16 amino acids. CDR1 SGHRS and CDR2 YFSETQ come from the germline V gene. CDR3 sequence reads: CASSLGTGQALSEAFF. In DNA, the CDR3 is TGCGCCAGCAGCTTGGGAACGGGACAGGCATTAAGTGAGGCTTTCTTT.

This clone was counted only a few times. The CDR3 region has the DNA TGCGCCAGCAGTGAGACGGGACAGGGGTACCATGAGCAGTTCTTC. Its translation is CASSETGQGYHEQFF. The chain links TRBV10-1 to TRBJ2-1; 10 bases match TRBD1. Unmatched junction bases numbered 6, after V lost 2 bases and J lost 8 bases. The CDR3 covers 15 residues. Per the germline V gene, CDR1 is WNHNN and CDR2 is SYGVQD (reference sequence).

The V call is TRBV18, the J call TRBJ2-3; 7 bases match TRBD1. CDR3 length: 14 residues. The V and J ends lost 5 bases and 3 bases, in that order; junction bases with no gene match: 5. The germline CDR1 and CDR2 sequences are KGHSH and LQKENI. CDR3 residues: CASSTQTGTDTQYF. The CDR3, as DNA: TGTGCCAGCTCAACTCAGACAGGGACAGATACGCAGTATTTT.

J is TRBJ1-5 and V is TRBV9; D perhaps matches TRBD1 (6 bases). The germline V and J ends were trimmed by 3 bases and 4 bases, with 11 bases remaining between them. This CDR3 is built from 14 residues. In germline, CDR1 is SGDLS, CDR2 YYNGEE. For the CDR3, the DNA is TGTGCCAGCAGCGAGGGGGGGGCAAATCAGCCCCAGCATTTT. It specifies CASSEGGANQPQHF.